This T cell receptor (beta chain) stems from a study of CD8 T cells in ankylosing spondylitis. Study-wide results and limits: Typical of ankylosing spondylitis blood, it appeared, was a TCR beta motif of several highly homologous variants.

From the 5' RACE reads, TCRdb called clonotypes with MiXCR, one entry per CDR3 protein. Of a few hundred thousand distinct CDR3 sequences detected, around 20% appear once; the ten largest clones hold about a sixth. Remarks on this clonotype: Its target is unknown.

Between the trimmed V and J ends, which lost 5 bases and 1 base, there was a span of 9 bases. CDR3 length: 13 amino acids. Per germline, CDR1 DFQATT and CDR2 SNEGSKA (reference sequence). The sequencing sample was made of blood, either unsorted or a sorted T cell fraction (not recorded which). This chain uses TRBV20-1 with TRBJ2-4; no reliable D call. The receptor was isolated from a male donor with ankylosing spondylitis. The CDR3 loop is CSAATWAKNIQYF. The CDR3 DNA is TGCAGTGCTGCTACGTGGGCCAAAAACATTCAGTACTTC.